This T cell receptor beta chain was observed in a study of low-dose radiotherapy and immunotherapy resistance in tumors. Turning to the study itself: A total of 6.5 Gy was given to Cohort 1 as 0.5 Gy per fraction every 2 weeks. The schedule for Cohort 2 used 1 Gy per fraction every two weeks, which added up to 13 Gy over 26 weeks. TRAV- and TRBV-specific primers primed first-strand cDNA, covering alpha and beta chains.

Time point: after trial treatment. Treatment of the sample: LDRT plus nivolumab, ipilimumab, low-dose cyclophosphamide and aspirin (RACIN trial). This clonotype has a count of ten or more. This CDR3 has 16 residues. V trimming: 5 bases; J trimming: 2 bases; junction bases outside the gene matches: 8. CDR1 and CDR2 (germline): LNHDA, SQIVND (reference sequence). Using a constant-region primer together with a V-primer adapter, TCRs were subjected to 15 to 20 PCR cycles of amplification. The mRNA that was isolated underwent amplification by in vitro transcription. TCRdb re-called the reads through MiXCR, storing one row per CDR3 protein. The data show around 57,000 distinct CDR3 sequences, approximately 31% seen once.

This clonotype originated in a male donor with rectosigmoid adenocarcinoma. The input for sequencing was PBMCs, taken after low-dose radiotherapy plus immunotherapy. The V call is TRBV19, the J call TRBJ1-5, with 8 bases matching TRBD1. CDR3 coding DNA: TGTGCCAGTAGTCTGCAGGGGGCGCGGGGCAATCAGCCCCAGCATTTT. The encoded protein is CASSLQGARGNQPQHF.